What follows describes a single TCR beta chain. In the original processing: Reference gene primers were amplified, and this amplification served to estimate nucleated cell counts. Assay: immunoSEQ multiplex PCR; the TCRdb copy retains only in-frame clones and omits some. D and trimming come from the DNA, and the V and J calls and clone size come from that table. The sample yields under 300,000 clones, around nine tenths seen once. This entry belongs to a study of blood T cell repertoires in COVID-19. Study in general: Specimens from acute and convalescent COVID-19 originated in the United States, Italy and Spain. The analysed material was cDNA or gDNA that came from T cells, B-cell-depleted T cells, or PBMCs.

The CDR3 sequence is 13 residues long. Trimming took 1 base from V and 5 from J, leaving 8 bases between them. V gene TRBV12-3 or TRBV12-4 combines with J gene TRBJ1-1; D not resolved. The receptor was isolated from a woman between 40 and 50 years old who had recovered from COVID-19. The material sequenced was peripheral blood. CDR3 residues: CASSLERGTEAFF. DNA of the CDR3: TGTGCCAGCAGTTTAGAGCGGGGAACTGAAGCTTTCTTT.